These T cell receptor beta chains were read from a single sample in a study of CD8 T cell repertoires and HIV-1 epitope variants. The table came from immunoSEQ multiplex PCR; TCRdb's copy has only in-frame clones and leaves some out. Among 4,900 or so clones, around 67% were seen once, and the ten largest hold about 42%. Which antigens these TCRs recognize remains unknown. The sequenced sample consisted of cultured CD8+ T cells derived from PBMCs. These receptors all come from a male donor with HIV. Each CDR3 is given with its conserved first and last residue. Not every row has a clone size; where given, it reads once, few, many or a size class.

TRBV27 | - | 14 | CASTPGAYTGELFF
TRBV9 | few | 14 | CASSLEPGNTEAFF
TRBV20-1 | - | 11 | CSARVGGELFF
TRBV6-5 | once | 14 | CASSPVRTKNIQYF
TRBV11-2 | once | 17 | CASSLGTSGSGEETQYF
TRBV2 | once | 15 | CASSDMAANTYEQYF
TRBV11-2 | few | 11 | CASSETGEAFF
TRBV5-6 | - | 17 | CASSPGLAGASRETQYF
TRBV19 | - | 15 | CASSIRQTSTDTQYF
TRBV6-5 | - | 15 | CASSSSQGADYGYTF
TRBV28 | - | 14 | CASSLYRGQEEAFF
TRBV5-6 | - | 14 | CASSLDRVSYEQYF
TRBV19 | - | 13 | CASNNGGASQQYF
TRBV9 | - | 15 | CASSARGSLNQPQHF
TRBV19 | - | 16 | CASSIDLGGFSQPQHF
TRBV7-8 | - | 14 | CASSPGARAYEQYF
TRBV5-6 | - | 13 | CASSFRGLYEQYF
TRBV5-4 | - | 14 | CASSLADRVNEQYF
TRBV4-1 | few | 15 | CASSEEWGLNQPQHF
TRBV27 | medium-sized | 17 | CASSSTSTSGDTDTQYF
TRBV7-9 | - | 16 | CASSQDAGPTSYEQYF
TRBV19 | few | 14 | CASTPQGANTEAFF